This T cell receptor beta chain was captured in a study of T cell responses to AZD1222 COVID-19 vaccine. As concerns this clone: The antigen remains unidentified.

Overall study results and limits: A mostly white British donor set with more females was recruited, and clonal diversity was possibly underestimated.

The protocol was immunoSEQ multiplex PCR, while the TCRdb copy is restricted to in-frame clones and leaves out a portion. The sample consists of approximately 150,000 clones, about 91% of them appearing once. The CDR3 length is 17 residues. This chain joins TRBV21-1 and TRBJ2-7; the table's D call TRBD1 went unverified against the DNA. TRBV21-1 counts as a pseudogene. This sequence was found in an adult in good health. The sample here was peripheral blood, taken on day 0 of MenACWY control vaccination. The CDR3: CASLRYSRDRVSYEQYF. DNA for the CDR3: TGTGCCAGTCTCAGGTATAGCCGGGACAGGGTCTCCTACGAGCAGTACTTC.